This T cell receptor (beta chain) originates from a study of blood T cell repertoires in COVID-19. This clone was observed a handful of times. This CDR3 spans 14 amino acids. Per the germline V gene, CDR1 is MGHRA and CDR2 is YSYEKL. The ends were cut back, 4 bases at V and 5 bases at J, with 14 bases in the middle. Sequencing used immunoSEQ multiplex PCR; TCRdb keeps in-frame clones, though not all of them. The sample lists some 300,000 clones, about 91% seen once, with roughly 7% in the top ten. The V gene is TRBV4-1, the J gene TRBJ1-1; D perhaps matches TRBD1 (5 bases). Sequenced material: peripheral blood. The receptor's source is a woman aged 25 to 45 who had recovered from COVID-19. The CDR3 DNA reads as TGCGCCAGCAGCCCCCCGGGGGTGGGGACTGAAGCTTTCTTT. Protein: CASSPPGVGTEAFF.